This TCR beta chain was recovered during a study of OX40 agonist ivuxolimab in advanced cancers. Repertoires were generated with immunoSEQ multiplex PCR, while TCRdb's copy carries only in-frame clones and drops some. Found here are 75,000 to 95,000 clones, around 86% of them singletons; the top ten hold roughly 3%. Germline V lookup: CDR1 SGHAT, CDR2 FQDESV (reference sequence). This CDR3 comprises 15 residues. Unmatched junction bases numbered 6, after V lost 5 bases and J lost 3 bases. This chain uses TRBV11-1 with TRBJ2-1, with 8 bases aligning to TRBD2. This material consisted of CD4+ or CD8+ T cells sorted from blood, taken in a trial of the OX40 agonist ivuxolimab. The origin of this receptor is an adult with an advanced solid tumor such as melanoma, head and neck, liver or kidney cancer. Written as DNA, the CDR3 is TGTGCCAGCAGCCAACCTAGCGGGCGCTACAATGAGCAGTTCTTC. Amino acids: CASSQPSGRYNEQFF.